These T cell receptor beta chains were read from a single sample in a study of PD-1 blockade in classical Hodgkin lymphoma. The data were produced by immunoSEQ multiplex PCR, yet TCRdb's version contains in-frame clones alone and is incomplete. The sample carries 57,000 or so clones, about 91% recorded once. The starting material was peripheral blood mononuclear cells (PBMCs), obtained at baseline. The receptors shown here come from a human donor with classical Hodgkin lymphoma. Each CDR3 is given with its conserved first and last residue. The D gene is left open where the match is weak. Clone sizes are given selectively: once, few, many, or a class where the clone is expanded.

J gene	CDR3 length	D gene	V gene	clone size	CDR3 DNA	CDR3 protein
TRBJ1-1	13	-	TRBV7-2	-	TGTGCCAGCAGCTTAAGACATTTGAGGGGGGCTTTCTTT	CASSLRHLRGAFF
TRBJ2-7	14	-	TRBV7-9	-	TGTGCCAGCAGCGTACAGGGTTTTACGTACGAGCAGTACTTC	CASSVQGFTYEQYF
TRBJ2-7	14	-	TRBV6-1	few	TGTGCCAGCAGTGAAGAGGGTACACAGAATGAGCAGTACTTC	CASSEEGTQNEQYF
TRBJ1-5	13	-	TRBV7-9	once	TGTGCCAGCAGCATGGGAGGAGATCAGCCCCAGCATTTT	CASSMGGDQPQHF
TRBJ1-6	15	TRBD1	TRBV6-6	-	TGTGCCAGCAGTGGCTCGGGACAGCCGTTATCACCCCTCCACTTT	CASSGSGQPLSPLHF
TRBJ2-7	14	TRBD1	TRBV5-1	-	TGCGCCAGCAGCTTGATACAGGGGAACTACGAGCAGTACTTC	CASSLIQGNYEQYF
TRBJ2-1	14	-	TRBV7-3	-	TGTGCCAGCAGCTTATCGGCCGCACCCCATGAGCAGTTCTTC	CASSLSAAPHEQFF
TRBJ1-1	13	-	TRBV29-1	-	TGCAGCGTTTCGGGGGCCCTGGGCACTGAAGCTTTCTTT	CSVSGALGTEAFF
TRBJ2-7	14	-	TRBV29-1	-	TGCAGCGCCACCTCCCCCGGGGACGTGGACGAGCAGTACTTC	CSATSPGDVDEQYF
TRBJ1-2	13	-	TRBV6-6	-	TGTGCCTCCTCCCTTACAGGGCCCTATGGCTACACCTTC	CASSLTGPYGYTF
TRBJ1-1	11	-	TRBV18	-	TGTGCCAGCTCACCGAACACTGAAGCTTTCTTT	CASSPNTEAFF
TRBJ2-7	14	-	TRBV7-8	once	TGTGCCAGCAGCTCCGGGAAGCGGACCTACGAGCAGTACTTC	CASSSGKRTYEQYF
TRBJ1-1	15	-	TRBV5-4	-	TGTGCCAGCAGCTTGTCAGGGTATATGAACACTGAAGCTTTCTTT	CASSLSGYMNTEAFF
TRBJ2-1	17	-	TRBV7-3	-	TGTGCCAGCAGCTCAAGTATGTTCACAGGCGGCATAGATGAGCAGTTCTTC	CASSSSMFTGGIDEQFF
TRBJ1-3	14	-	TRBV30	-	TGTGCCTGGAGGGTAGCAGGGGCTGGAAACACCATATATTTT	CAWRVAGAGNTIYF
TRBJ1-2	12	-	TRBV6-5	-	TGTGCCAGCAGGGGGGTCCCAGAAGGCTACACCTTC	CASRGVPEGYTF
TRBJ2-3	15	-	TRBV4-2	-	TGTGCCAGCAGCCAAGATGGAGGGGCCGCAGATACGCAGTATTTT	CASSQDGGAADTQYF
TRBJ2-7	13	-	TRBV10-3	-	TGTGCCATCAGTGAGCCAAGCTCCTACGAGCAGTACTTC	CAISEPSSYEQYF
TRBJ2-2	18	-	TRBV4-3	-	TGCGCCAGCAGCCGAATGAACCCAGGTAACGCGAACACCGGGGAGCTGTTTTTT	CASSRMNPGNANTGELFF
TRBJ1-5	17	TRBD1	TRBV19	-	TGTGCCAGTAGTACCCCCCCGGGGACAGGGAATCAACAGCCCCAGCATTTT	CASSTPPGTGNQQPQHF
TRBJ2-2	12	-	TRBV4-1	-	TGCGCCAGCAGCCAAGAAATCGGGGAGCTGTTTTTT	CASSQEIGELFF
TRBJ2-2	16	-	TRBV9	-	TGTGCCAGCAGCCCTTCGGACAGTCCTATAACCGGGGAGCTGTTTTTT	CASSPSDSPITGELFF
TRBJ2-5	15	TRBD1	TRBV7-3	-	TGTGCCAGCAGGGATACCGGGACAGGGAACGGTGAGCAGTACTTC	CASRDTGTGNGEQYF
TRBJ2-5	15	TRBD1	TRBV2	-	TGTGCCAGCAGTGACTGGGGAAGGGGGCGGGAGACCCAGTACTTC	CASSDWGRGRETQYF
TRBJ2-5	14	TRBD2	TRBV30	-	TGTGCCTGGAGGAGGACTAGCCAGGGAGGGACCCAGTACTTC	CAWRRTSQGGTQYF
TRBJ1-1	13	-	TRBV11-2	-	TGTGCCAGCAGCTTAGAACAGGGAACTGAAGCTTTCTTT	CASSLEQGTEAFF
TRBJ2-1	12	-	TRBV6-6	-	TGTGCCAGCAGTTACTCGTGGGATGAGCAGTTCTTC	CASSYSWDEQFF
TRBJ1-3	13	-	TRBV13	-	TGTGCCAGCAGCGAAGCCCGGGGAAACACCATATATTTT	CASSEARGNTIYF
TRBJ1-1	10	-	TRBV27	few	TGTGCCAGTGGGAACACTGAAGCTTTCTTT	CASGNTEAFF
TRBJ1-2	17	-	TRBV7-2	-	TGTGCCAGCAGCTTATATAGGTTCGTGGAACCTAACTATGGCTACACCTTC	CASSLYRFVEPNYGYTF
TRBJ2-7	15	-	TRBV11-1	-	TGTGCCAGCAGCCCCGCCGGGCAGTCCAACTACGAGCAGTACTTC	CASSPAGQSNYEQYF
TRBJ2-7	12	-	TRBV7-9	-	TGTGCCAGCAGCTTAAATATAAACGAGCAGTACTTC	CASSLNINEQYF
TRBJ2-4	17	TRBD2	TRBV11-2	-	TGTGCCAGCAGCTTAAAAGGCAGGGAGGGGGCCAAAAACATTCAGTACTTC	CASSLKGREGAKNIQYF
TRBJ2-3	16	-	TRBV25-1	-	TGTGCCAGCAGTGGGACCTGGGCAGGGATCACAGATACGCAGTATTTT	CASSGTWAGITDTQYF
TRBJ2-3	14	-	TRBV13	-	TGTGCCAGCAGTCCGGGACACCTACAAGATACGCAGTATTTT	CASSPGHLQDTQYF
TRBJ1-2	14	TRBD1	TRBV10-3	-	TGTGCCATCGGGGACAGTCATGGCAACTATGGCTACACCTTC	CAIGDSHGNYGYTF
TRBJ2-7	16	TRBD2	TRBV10-3	-	TGTGCCATCAGTGAGAAAGCTACTAGCGGGGGTTCAGCGCAGTACTTC	CAISEKATSGGSAQYF
TRBJ2-2	15	-	TRBV28	-	TGTGCCAGCAGTTTACGAGGTGGCTTCACCGGGGAGCTGTTTTTT	CASSLRGGFTGELFF
TRBJ1-5	14	-	TRBV5-8	-	TGTGCCAGCAGCTTTGGTCCTAGCGCTCAGCCCCAGCATTTT	CASSFGPSAQPQHF
TRBJ2-1	15	TRBD2	TRBV6-1	-	TGTGCCAGCAGTATAGCGGGGCCCACCTACAATGAGCAGTTCTTC	CASSIAGPTYNEQFF
TRBJ2-7	15	TRBD2	TRBV15	-	TGTGCCACCAGCAAGGAAGCGGGGGCACCCTACGAGCAGTACTTC	CATSKEAGAPYEQYF
TRBJ1-2	14	TRBD1	TRBV27	-	TGTGCCAGCAGTTTTGGGACAGGGGGCGCAGGCTACACCTTC	CASSFGTGGAGYTF
TRBJ1-1	13	-	TRBV2	-	TGTGCCAGCAGTGGTATCTGGAACACTGAAGCTTTCTTT	CASSGIWNTEAFF
TRBJ2-2	16	-	TRBV28	once	TGTGCCAGCACCTCAGGCGGGGCGGGCCTCACCGGGGAGCTGTTTTTT	CASTSGGAGLTGELFF
TRBJ1-5	14	-	TRBV6-5	-	TGTGCCAGCAGTTACTGGGGGCGCAATCAGCCCCAGCATTTT	CASSYWGRNQPQHF
TRBJ2-3	15	-	TRBV4-3	-	TGCGCCAGCAAAGGGGGGGTAGGTTCGGTAGATACGCAGTATTTT	CASKGGVGSVDTQYF
TRBJ1-2	12	-	TRBV11-3	-	TGTGCCAGCAGCTTAGGCAGGGAGGGCTACACCTTC	CASSLGREGYTF
TRBJ1-2	13	-	TRBV4-3	-	TGCGCCAGTGGACCGGGATCTCACTATGGCTACACCTTC	CASGPGSHYGYTF
TRBJ2-5	15	TRBD2	TRBV18	once	TGTGCCAGCTCACCCCTAGCGGGGAAACAAGAGACCCAGTACTTC	CASSPLAGKQETQYF